Shown below are 29 T cell receptor beta chains from a single sample sequenced in a study of CD8 T cells in Susac syndrome. 0.5 to 1 ug RNA was reverse transcribed with random hexamers. TCRdb independently ran MiXCR on the immunoSEQ multiplex PCR reads; one entry per CDR3 protein. The table includes under 200,000 distinct CDR3 sequences, 90% to 95% detected once. The material sequenced was CD4+ T cells from PBMCs. These receptors originate from a human donor with Susac syndrome.

The V gene is TRBV5-1, the J gene TRBJ2-2; D may be TRBD2 (6 bases). This CDR3 comprises 15 residues. Germline V gene data show CDR1 as SGHRS and CDR2 as YFSETQ. V was clipped by 2 bases and J by 4 bases, with 12 bases between them. This chain's CDR3 is CASSFGGVVTGELFF. Written as DNA, the CDR3 is TGCGCCAGCAGCTTCGGGGGAGTAGTCACCGGGGAGCTGTTTTTT.

V usage is TRBV14 and J usage is TRBJ2-7; 10 nucleotides line up with TRBD2. The CDR3 loop spans 16 amino acids. The trim removed 3 bases at V and 3 bases at J, leaving 8 bases unmatched. Germline CDR1 SGHDN, CDR2 FVKESK. CDR3 coding DNA: TGTGCCAGCAGCCATAGCGGGAGGCCACCTCTCTACGAGCAGTACTTC. Its protein is CASSHSGRPPLYEQYF.

The V call is TRBV7-3, the J call TRBJ2-1; the match to TRBD2 covers 7 bases. Germline V gives CDR1 SGHTA, CDR2 FQGTGA. Germline trimming cut 4 bases from V and 8 bases from J; bases unmatched to any gene: 11. The CDR3 is made up of 15 amino acids. The CDR3 region has the DNA TGTGCCAGCAGCTCTAGCGGTCTAAGTTGGGATGAGCAGTTCTTC. Amino acids: CASSSSGLSWDEQFF.

This chain joins TRBV12-3 or TRBV12-4 and TRBJ2-5; D unresolved. The length of the CDR3 is 13 residues. Trimming stripped 3 bases from V and 5 bases from J, with 10 bases between. The CDR3 region is CASSFKSIETQYF. Written as DNA, the CDR3 is TGTGCCAGCAGTTTTAAGTCGATTGAGACCCAGTACTTC.

This clonotype was observed a single time. The chain has TRBV30 and TRBJ2-5; D gene ambiguous. This CDR3 has 12 residues. In germline, CDR1 is GTSNPN, CDR2 SVGIG (reference sequence). Trimming left V 5 bases short and J 2 bases short, with 9 bases between. In nucleotides, the CDR3 is TGTGCCTGGGACGGATATCAAGAGACCCAGTACTTC. Encoded protein: CAWDGYQETQYF.

This chain connects TRBV4-2 to TRBJ1-4, with D possibly TRBD1 on 5 matching bases. The ends were cut back, 5 bases at V and 8 bases at J, with 12 bases in the middle. CDR1 is LGHNA, CDR2 YNFKEQ, per germline. The CDR3 totals 13 residues. CDR3 amino acids: CASSEPGPEKLFF. The DNA of the CDR3 is TGTGCCAGCAGCGAACCGGGACCAGAAAAACTGTTTTTT.

This rearrangement joins TRBV4-1 to TRBJ2-1; possible D gene TRBD2, 5 bases. The CDR3 runs to 19 residues. V was clipped by 2 bases and J by 7 bases, with 27 bases between them. The germline CDR1 and CDR2 sequences are MGHRA and YSYEKL. The CDR3 nucleotides read TGCGCCAGCAGCCAACCCGGAGGAGCTATTCGAATTGTCGTGAATGAGCAGTTCTTC. Amino acid sequence: CASSQPGGAIRIVVNEQFF.

The chain is built from TRBV7-9 and TRBJ2-1; the D gene is possibly TRBD1 (6 bases). The germline CDR1 and CDR2 sequences are SEHNR and FQNEAQ (reference sequence). The CDR3 is made up of 14 amino acids. V was trimmed by 8 bases and J by 7 bases, leaving 18 bases between them. DNA for the CDR3: TGTGCCAGCGCAATTACAGGGCTAAGGAATGAGCAGTTCTTC. This gives the protein CASAITGLRNEQFF. The whole variable domain, filled in from reference TRBV7-9 and TRBJ2-1, reads DTGVSQNPRHKITKRGQNVTFRCDPISEHNRLYWYRQTLGQGPEFLTYFQNEAQLEKSRLLSDRFSAERPKGSFSTLEIQRTEQGDSAMYLCASAITGLRNEQFFGPGTRLTVL.

V usage is TRBV27 and J usage is TRBJ2-5; D is undetermined. The CDR3 spans 14 residues. The V and J ends lost 2 bases and 1 base respectively, with 8 bases between them. Germline CDR1 and CDR2: MNHEY and SMNVEV (reference sequence). The CDR3 spells CASSLTAGQETQYF. CDR3 sequence (DNA): TGTGCCAGCAGTTTAACTGCCGGCCAAGAGACCCAGTACTTC.

J is TRBJ2-7 and V is TRBV7-2; 11 positions match TRBD2. The CDR3 consists of 18 residues. The J segment lost 3 bases and the V segment lost 5 bases, leaving 15 bases of the junction unmatched. Germline CDR1 is SGHTA and CDR2 is FQGNSA. In DNA form, the CDR3 reads TGTGCCAGCAGCCCGTTAGCGGGGGGGCTGGGAACGAACTACGAGCAGTACTTC. Its protein is CASSPLAGGLGTNYEQYF.

The gene calls are TRBV7-3 and TRBJ2-3; 12 nucleotides align to TRBD2. The trim removed 0 bases at V and 8 bases at J, leaving 27 bases unmatched. CDR1 is SGHTA and CDR2 is FQGTGA in the germline V gene. The length of the CDR3 is 23 residues. The CDR3 loop reads CASSLTVRTSGTMKVSSLSTQYF. The CDR3 DNA sequence: TGTGCCAGCAGCTTAACAGTCCGGACTAGCGGGACCATGAAGGTTTCCTCACTAAGTACGCAGTATTTT.

The V and J genes are TRBV18 and TRBJ2-7, with D perhaps assigned TRBD1 or TRBD2 (5 bases each). CDR3 length: 14 amino acids. CDR1 and CDR2 (germline): KGHSH, LQKENI. Trimming took 3 bases from V and 3 from J, leaving 12 bases between them. The DNA of the CDR3 is TGTGCCAGCTCACCGACAGAGGGTTTCTACGAGCAGTACTTC. Protein: CASSPTEGFYEQYF.

This clonotype was seen only a few times. The chain uses TRBV6-6 and TRBJ2-6; D not certain. CDR3 length: 14 amino acids. CDR1 and CDR2 (germline): MNHNY, SVGAGI (reference sequence). The V and J ends lost 4 bases and 0 bases respectively, with 4 bases between them. The CDR3 DNA reads TGTGCCAGCAGTTCGATCTCTGGGGCCAACGTCCTGACTTTC. Translation gives CASSSISGANVLTF.

This sequence joins TRBV30 and TRBJ2-3, with a tentative D call TRBD2 (5 bases). CDR3 length equals 14 residues. The germline V and J ends were trimmed by 0 bases and 2 bases, with 9 bases remaining between them. Germline V gene data show CDR1 as GTSNPN and CDR2 as SVGIG (reference sequence). The CDR3 sequence: CAWSVRGSTDTQYF. DNA of the CDR3: TGTGCCTGGAGTGTTCGGGGATCCACAGATACGCAGTATTTT.

The count of this clonotype is one. The chain employs TRBV18 and TRBJ2-7; 8 bases agree with TRBD2. This CDR3 contains 17 residues. V shed 3 bases and J 4 bases; nucleotides not matched to a gene: 14. Germline V gene sequence: CDR1 KGHSH, CDR2 LQKENI. Written as DNA, the CDR3 is TGTGCCAGCTCACCCATCCTCCCTAGCGGGTGGGTTTACGAGCAGTACTTC. Its translation is CASSPILPSGWVYEQYF.

This clonotype was detected once. This chain joins TRBV3-1 and TRBJ2-1, with D perhaps TRBD2 (6 bases). The germline V and J ends were trimmed by 4 bases and 1 base, with 11 bases remaining between them. Germline V gene data show CDR1 as LGHDT and CDR2 as YNNKEL (reference sequence). CDR3 length equals 15 residues. CDR3 amino acids: CASSREERSYNEQFF. Written as DNA, the CDR3 is TGTGCCAGCAGCCGGGAGGAGCGGTCCTACAATGAGCAGTTCTTC.

A few counts support this clonotype. This rearrangement joins TRBV3-1 to TRBJ2-5; the D gene is possibly TRBD2 (5 bases). V was clipped by 3 bases and J by 4 bases, with 12 bases between them. The CDR3 contains 14 residues. Germline loops: CDR1 LGHDT, CDR2 YNNKEL (reference sequence). This CDR3 reads CASSHRGTAETQYF. The CDR3 coding sequence is TGTGCCAGCAGCCATCGGGGTACAGCAGAGACCCAGTACTTC.

The V and J genes are TRBV20-1 and TRBJ2-1; the D gene is possibly TRBD2 (6 bases). V gave up 3 bases and J gave up 6 bases, with 9 bases separating them. Germline V lookup: CDR1 DFQATT, CDR2 SNEGSKA (reference sequence). The CDR3 spans 12 residues. CDR3 nucleotide sequence: TGCAGTGCTAGTGGTAGCGGCAATGAGCAGTTCTTC. This translates into CSASGSGNEQFF.

This clonotype has only one observation. The gene calls are TRBV10-1 and TRBJ2-1; a possible D gene is TRBD2 (5 bases). Germline V gene sequence: CDR1 WNHNN, CDR2 SYGVQD (reference sequence). Trimming stripped 4 bases from V and 9 bases from J, with 16 bases between. The CDR3 loop spans 14 amino acids. The CDR3 bases are TGCGCCAGCAGTGCGGGTGGTGGAGGTGGTGAGCAGTTCTTC. Translated, it gives CASSAGGGGGEQFF.

The CDR3 DNA is TGTGCCAGCAGGACACAGGTTCAGGAGACCCAGTACTTC. This sequence encodes CASRTQVQETQYF. The genes are TRBV6-6 and TRBJ2-5; weak D call: TRBD1 (5 bases). Trimming removed 6 bases from V and 5 bases from J, with 13 bases in between. Germline lookup yields CDR1 MNHNY and CDR2 SVGAGI (reference sequence). The CDR3 extends over 13 amino acids.

The V gene is TRBV7-9, the J gene TRBJ2-2; the D is unclear. Germline V lookup: CDR1 SEHNR, CDR2 FQNEAQ (reference sequence). Trimming took 4 bases from V and 9 from J, leaving 6 bases between them. The CDR3 length is 11 residues. The CDR3, as DNA: TGTGCCAGCAGCTCCGAAAGGGAGCTGTTTTTT. Its translation is CASSSERELFF.

The chain has TRBV28 and TRBJ1-1; a weak D match, TRBD1 (6 bases). CDR3 length: 12 residues. Germline CDR1 is MDHEN and CDR2 is SYDVKM. The V end was cut by 6 bases, the J end by 7 bases, with 12 bases between. The CDR3: CASRPGESEAFF. In DNA, the CDR3 is TGTGCCAGCAGACCAGGGGAGAGTGAAGCTTTCTTT. Filled out from reference TRBV28 and TRBJ1-1, the complete variable domain reads DVKVTQSSRYLVKRTGEKVFLECVQDMDHENMFWYRQDPGLGLRLIYFSYDVKMKEKGDIPEGYSVSREKKERFSLILESASTNQTSMYLCASRPGESEAFFGQGTRLTVV.

The V gene is TRBV30, the J gene TRBJ1-6, with TRBD1 identical over 10 bases. J lost 7 bases, V lost 1 base, and 4 bases had no gene match. This CDR3 region has 15 residues. Germline loops: CDR1 GTSNPN, CDR2 SVGIG (reference sequence). The DNA for the CDR3 is TGTGCCTGGAGTGGACAGGGGGCCGGAAATTCACCCCTCCACTTT. It is translated as CAWSGQGAGNSPLHF. Together with reference TRBV30 and TRBJ1-6, the CDR3 gives the full variable domain: SQTIHQWPATLVQPVGSPLSLECTVEGTSNPNLYWYRQAAGRGLQLLFYSVGIGQISSEVPQNLSASRPQDRQFILSSKKLLLSDSGFYLCAWSGQGAGNSPLHFGNGTRLTVT.

V is TRBV20-1 and J is TRBJ2-7, with TRBD2 identical over 8 bases. V lost 3 bases and J lost 2; bases outside the gene matches: 12. This CDR3 has 16 residues. CDR1 DFQATT and CDR2 SNEGSKA come from the germline V gene (reference sequence). The CDR3 DNA is TGCAGTGCTAGGGACCTCCTTAGCGGGAATACCTACGAGCAGTACTTC. This codes for CSARDLLSGNTYEQYF.

The gene calls are TRBV7-8 and TRBJ2-3, with 10 bases identical to TRBD2. The CDR3 runs to 17 residues. V dropped 1 base and J dropped 2; count of bases not matched to a gene: 6. Germline CDR1 SGHVS, CDR2 FQNEAQ. The CDR3 sequence: CASSLVASGSNTDTQYF. The CDR3 DNA is TGTGCCAGCAGCTTAGTTGCTAGCGGGAGTAACACAGATACGCAGTATTTT.

The chain uses TRBV18 and TRBJ2-5; TRBD1 aligns across 8 bases. This CDR3 comprises 18 residues. V was pared by 1 base and J by 0 bases, with 10 bases of the junction left unmatched. Germline-derived CDR1 and CDR2 are KGHSH and LQKENI. The CDR3 sequence: CASSPQASKQGDQETQYF. The DNA of the CDR3 is TGTGCCAGCTCACCACAAGCATCTAAACAGGGGGACCAAGAGACCCAGTACTTC.

The sample holds one count of this clonotype. The V call is TRBV7-9, the J call TRBJ2-7; tentatively, D is TRBD2 (5 bases). The germline V gene encodes CDR1 SEHNR and CDR2 FQNEAQ (reference sequence). There are 15 residues in the CDR3. V was trimmed by 8 bases and J by 0 bases, leaving 17 bases between them. The CDR3, as DNA: TGTGCCAGCTCTGCGGTGCACGGGGTCTCCTACGAGCAGTACTTC. This encodes CASSAVHGVSYEQYF.

The V call is TRBV9, the J call TRBJ2-1; possibly TRBD1 or TRBD2 for D (5 bases each). CDR3 length: 15 amino acids. Germline lookup yields CDR1 SGDLS and CDR2 YYNGEE. The ends were cut back, 0 bases at V and 8 bases at J, with 15 bases in the middle. The CDR3 DNA follows: TGTGCCAGCAGCGTAGCGTTCCAGGGAGCGGATGAGCAGTTCTTC. It yields the protein CASSVAFQGADEQFF.

This clonotype was seen a handful of times. The chain couples TRBV28 to TRBJ1-4; tentative D call: TRBD1 (5 bases). Trimming took off 8 bases at V and 0 bases at J, with 16 bases between the two ends. This CDR3 is 16 amino acids long. Germline V CDR1 and CDR2: MDHEN, SYDVKM. The CDR3 DNA follows: TGTGCCAGCCGGTCGGGAGGGGCTGCAACTAATGAAAAACTGTTTTTT. Its protein is CASRSGGAATNEKLFF.